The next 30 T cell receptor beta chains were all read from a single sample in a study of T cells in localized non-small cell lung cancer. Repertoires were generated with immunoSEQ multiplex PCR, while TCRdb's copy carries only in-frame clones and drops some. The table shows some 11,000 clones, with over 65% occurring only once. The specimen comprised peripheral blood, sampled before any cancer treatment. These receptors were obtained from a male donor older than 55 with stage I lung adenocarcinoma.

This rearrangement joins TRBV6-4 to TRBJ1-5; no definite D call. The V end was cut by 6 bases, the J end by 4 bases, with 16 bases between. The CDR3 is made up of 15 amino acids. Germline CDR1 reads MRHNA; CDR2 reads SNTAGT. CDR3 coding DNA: TGTGCCAGCAGCCTCGAGGCGTCAGGAAATCAGCCCCAGCATTTT. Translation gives CASSLEASGNQPQHF.

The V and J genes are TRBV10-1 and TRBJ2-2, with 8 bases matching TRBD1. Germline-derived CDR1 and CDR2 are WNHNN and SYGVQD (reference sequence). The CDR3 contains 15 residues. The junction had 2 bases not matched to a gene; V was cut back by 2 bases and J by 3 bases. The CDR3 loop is CASSEGQGDTGELFF. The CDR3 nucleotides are TGCGCCAGCAGTGAGGGACAGGGAGACACCGGGGAGCTGTTTTTT.

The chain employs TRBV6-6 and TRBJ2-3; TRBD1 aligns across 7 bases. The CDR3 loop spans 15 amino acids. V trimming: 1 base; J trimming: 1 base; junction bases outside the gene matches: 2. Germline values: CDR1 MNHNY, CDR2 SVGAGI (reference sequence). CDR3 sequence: CASSYFGQGTDTQYF. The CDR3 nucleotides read TGTGCCAGCAGTTACTTCGGACAGGGCACAGATACGCAGTATTTT.

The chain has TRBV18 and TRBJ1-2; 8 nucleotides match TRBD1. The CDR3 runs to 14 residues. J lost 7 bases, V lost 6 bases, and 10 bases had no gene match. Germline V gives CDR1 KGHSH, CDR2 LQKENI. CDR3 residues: CASSRGQGVGGYTF. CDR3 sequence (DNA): TGTGCCAGCTCCCGCGGACAGGGAGTAGGTGGCTACACCTTC.

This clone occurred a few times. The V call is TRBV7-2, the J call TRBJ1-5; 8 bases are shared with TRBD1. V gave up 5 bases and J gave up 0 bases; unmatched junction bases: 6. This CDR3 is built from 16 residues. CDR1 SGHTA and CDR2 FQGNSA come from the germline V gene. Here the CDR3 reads CASSAGTGYSNQPQHF. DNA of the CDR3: TGTGCCAGCAGCGCTGGGACAGGCTATAGCAATCAGCCCCAGCATTTT.

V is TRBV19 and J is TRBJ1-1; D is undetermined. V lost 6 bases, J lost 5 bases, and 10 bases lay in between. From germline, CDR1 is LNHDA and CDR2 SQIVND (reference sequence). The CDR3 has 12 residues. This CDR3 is CASRTWSTEAFF. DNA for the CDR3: TGTGCCAGTAGGACTTGGTCGACTGAAGCTTTCTTT.

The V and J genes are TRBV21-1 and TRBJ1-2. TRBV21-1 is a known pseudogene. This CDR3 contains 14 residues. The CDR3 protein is CASSRGAGANGYTF. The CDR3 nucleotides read TGTGCCAGCAGCAGGGGGGCAGGAGCTAATGGCTACACCTTC.

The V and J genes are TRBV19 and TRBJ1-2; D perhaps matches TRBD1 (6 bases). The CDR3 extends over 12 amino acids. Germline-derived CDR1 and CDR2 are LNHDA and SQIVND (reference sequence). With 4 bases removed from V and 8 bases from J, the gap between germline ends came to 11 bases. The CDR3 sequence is CASSSQGPGYTF. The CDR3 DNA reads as TGTGCCAGTAGTAGCCAGGGGCCCGGCTACACCTTC.

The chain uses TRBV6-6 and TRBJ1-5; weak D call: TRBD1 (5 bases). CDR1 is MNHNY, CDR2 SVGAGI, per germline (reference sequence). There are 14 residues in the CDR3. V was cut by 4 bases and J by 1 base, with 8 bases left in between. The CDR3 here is CASSSGGSNQPQHF. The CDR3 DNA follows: TGTGCCAGCAGTTCGGGGGGGAGCAATCAGCCCCAGCATTTT.

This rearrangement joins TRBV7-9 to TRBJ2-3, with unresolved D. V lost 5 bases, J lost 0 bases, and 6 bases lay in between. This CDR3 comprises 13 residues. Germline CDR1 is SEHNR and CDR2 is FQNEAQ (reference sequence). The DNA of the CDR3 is TGTGCCAGCAGCCCACCCAGCACAGATACGCAGTATTTT. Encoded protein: CASSPPSTDTQYF. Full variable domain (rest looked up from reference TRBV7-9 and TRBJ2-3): DTGVSQNPRHKITKRGQNVTFRCDPISEHNRLYWYRQTLGQGPEFLTYFQNEAQLEKSRLLSDRFSAERPKGSFSTLEIQRTEQGDSAMYLCASSPPSTDTQYFGPGTRLTVL.

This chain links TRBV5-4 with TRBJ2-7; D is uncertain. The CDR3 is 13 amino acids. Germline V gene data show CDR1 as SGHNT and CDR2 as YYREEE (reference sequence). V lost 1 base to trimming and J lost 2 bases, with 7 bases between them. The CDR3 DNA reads TGTGCCAGCAGCTTGTCCGCTACCTACGAGCAGTACTTC. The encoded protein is CASSLSATYEQYF.

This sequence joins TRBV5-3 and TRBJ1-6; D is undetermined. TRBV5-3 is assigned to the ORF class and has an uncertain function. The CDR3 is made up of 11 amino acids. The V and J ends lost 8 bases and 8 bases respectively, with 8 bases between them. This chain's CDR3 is CASTRDSPLHF. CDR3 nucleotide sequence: TGTGCCAGCACCCGGGATTCACCCCTCCACTTT.

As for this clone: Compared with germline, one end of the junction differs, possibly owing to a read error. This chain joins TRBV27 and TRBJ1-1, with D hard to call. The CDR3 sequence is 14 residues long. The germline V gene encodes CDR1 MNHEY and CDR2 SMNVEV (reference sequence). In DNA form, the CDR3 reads TGTGCCAGCAGTTTAAGAGGGAGGAACGCTGAAGCTTTCTTT. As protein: CASSLRGRNAEAFF.

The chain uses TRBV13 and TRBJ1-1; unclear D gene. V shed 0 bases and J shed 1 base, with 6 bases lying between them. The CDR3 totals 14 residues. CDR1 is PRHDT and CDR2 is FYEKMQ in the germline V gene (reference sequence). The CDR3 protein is CASSLGIGNTEAFF. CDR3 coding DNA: TGTGCCAGCAGCTTAGGCATTGGGAACACTGAAGCTTTCTTT.

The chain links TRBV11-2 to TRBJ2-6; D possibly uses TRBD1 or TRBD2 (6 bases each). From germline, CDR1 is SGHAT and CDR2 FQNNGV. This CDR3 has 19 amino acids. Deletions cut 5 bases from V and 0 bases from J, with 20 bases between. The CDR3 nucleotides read TGTGCCAGCAGCCGATTGGTCGGGGGCCTAAGCTCTGGGGCCAACGTCCTGACTTTC. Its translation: CASSRLVGGLSSGANVLTF.

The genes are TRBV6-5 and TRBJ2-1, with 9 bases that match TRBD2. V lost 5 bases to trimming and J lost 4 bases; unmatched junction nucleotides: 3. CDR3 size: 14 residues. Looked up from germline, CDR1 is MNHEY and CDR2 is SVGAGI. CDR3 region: CASSRLAGYNEQFF. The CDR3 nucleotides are TGTGCCAGCAGTCGGCTAGCGGGGTACAATGAGCAGTTCTTC.

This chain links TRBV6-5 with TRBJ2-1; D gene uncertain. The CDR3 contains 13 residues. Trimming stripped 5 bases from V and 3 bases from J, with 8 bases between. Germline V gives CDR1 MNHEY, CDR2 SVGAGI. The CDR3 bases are TGTGCCAGCAGTCAGGATTACTACAATGAGCAGTTCTTC. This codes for CASSQDYYNEQFF.

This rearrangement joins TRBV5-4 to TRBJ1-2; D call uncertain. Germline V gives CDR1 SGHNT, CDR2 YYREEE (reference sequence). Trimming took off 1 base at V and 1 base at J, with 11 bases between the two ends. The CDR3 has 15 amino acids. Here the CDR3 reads CASSLFSANNYGYTF. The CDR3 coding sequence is TGTGCCAGCAGCTTGTTTTCAGCTAATAACTATGGCTACACCTTC. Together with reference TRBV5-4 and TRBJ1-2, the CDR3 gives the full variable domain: ETGVTQSPTHLIKTRGQQVTLRCSSQSGHNTVSWYQQALGQGPQFIFQYYREEENGRGNFPPRFSGLQFPNYSSELNVNALELDDSALYLCASSLFSANNYGYTFGSGTRLTVV.

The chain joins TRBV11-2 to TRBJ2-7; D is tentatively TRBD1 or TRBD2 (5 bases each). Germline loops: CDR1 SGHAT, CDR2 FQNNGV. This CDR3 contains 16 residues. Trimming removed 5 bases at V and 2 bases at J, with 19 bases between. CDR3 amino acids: CASSPGMGRPPYEQYF. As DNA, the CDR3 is TGTGCCAGCAGCCCAGGAATGGGACGGCCGCCCTACGAGCAGTACTTC.

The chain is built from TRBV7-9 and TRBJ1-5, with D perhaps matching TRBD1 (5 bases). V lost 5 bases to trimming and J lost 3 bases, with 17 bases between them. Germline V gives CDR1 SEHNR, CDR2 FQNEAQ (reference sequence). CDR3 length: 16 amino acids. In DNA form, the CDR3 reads TGTGCCAGCAGCACCGGTCGGGGGGGATCCAATCAGCCCCAGCATTTT. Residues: CASSTGRGGSNQPQHF.

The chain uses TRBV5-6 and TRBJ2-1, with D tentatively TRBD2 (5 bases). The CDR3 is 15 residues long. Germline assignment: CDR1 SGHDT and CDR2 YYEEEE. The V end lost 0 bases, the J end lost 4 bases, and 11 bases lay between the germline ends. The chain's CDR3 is CASSLALTKYNEQFF. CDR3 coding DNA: TGTGCCAGCAGCTTGGCACTGACTAAATACAATGAGCAGTTCTTC.

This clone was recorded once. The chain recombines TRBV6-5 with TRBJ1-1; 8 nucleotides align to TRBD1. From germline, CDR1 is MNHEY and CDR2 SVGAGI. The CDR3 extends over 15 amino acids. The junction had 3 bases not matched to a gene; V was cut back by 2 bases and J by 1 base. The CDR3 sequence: CASSYRGQGNTEAFF. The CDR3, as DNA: TGTGCCAGCAGTTACCGAGGACAGGGGAACACTGAAGCTTTCTTT.

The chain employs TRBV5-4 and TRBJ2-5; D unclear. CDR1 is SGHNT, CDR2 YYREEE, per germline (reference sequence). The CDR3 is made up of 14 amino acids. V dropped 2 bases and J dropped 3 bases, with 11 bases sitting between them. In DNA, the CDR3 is TGTGCCAGCAGCTTTCACAGTGGGGAAGAGACCCAGTACTTC. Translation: CASSFHSGEETQYF.

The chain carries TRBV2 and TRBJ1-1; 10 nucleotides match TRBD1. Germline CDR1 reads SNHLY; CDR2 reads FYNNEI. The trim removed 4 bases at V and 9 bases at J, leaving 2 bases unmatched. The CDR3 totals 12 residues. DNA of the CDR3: TGTGCCAGCAGTGGGGACAGGGGCCAAGCTTTCTTT. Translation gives CASSGDRGQAFF.

CDR3 bases: TGTGCCAGCAGCTTGCAAGTCGAAAACATTCAGTACTTC. Its translation is CASSLQVENIQYF. The chain carries TRBV5-7 and TRBJ2-4; D is unresolved. TRBV5-7 qualifies as an ORF whose function is uncertain. This CDR3 spans 13 amino acids. Trimming removed 1 base from V and 5 bases from J, with 7 bases in between.

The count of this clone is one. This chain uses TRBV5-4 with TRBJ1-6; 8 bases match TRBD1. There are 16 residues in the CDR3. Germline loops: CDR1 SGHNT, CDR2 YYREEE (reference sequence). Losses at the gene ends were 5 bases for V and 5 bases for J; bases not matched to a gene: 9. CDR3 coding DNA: TGTGCCAGCAGGGGATTACAGGGGGGCAATAATTCACCCCTCCACTTT. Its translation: CASRGLQGGNNSPLHF.

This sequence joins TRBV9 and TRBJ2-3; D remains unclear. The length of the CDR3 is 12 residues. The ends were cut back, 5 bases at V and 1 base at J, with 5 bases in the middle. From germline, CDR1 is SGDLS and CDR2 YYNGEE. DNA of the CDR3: TGTGCCAGCAGTGCAGGCACAGATACGCAGTATTTT. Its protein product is CASSAGTDTQYF.

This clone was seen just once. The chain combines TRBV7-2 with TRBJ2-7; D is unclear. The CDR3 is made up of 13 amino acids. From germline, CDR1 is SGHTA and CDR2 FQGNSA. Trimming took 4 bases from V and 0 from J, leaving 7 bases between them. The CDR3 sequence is CASSSTLSYEQYF. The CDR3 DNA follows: TGTGCCAGCAGCTCGACCCTCTCCTACGAGCAGTACTTC.

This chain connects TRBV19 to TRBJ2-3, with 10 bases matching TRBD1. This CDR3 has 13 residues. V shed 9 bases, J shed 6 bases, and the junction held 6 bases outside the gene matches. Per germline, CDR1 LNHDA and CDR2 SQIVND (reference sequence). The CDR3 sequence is CASGQGQGDTQYF. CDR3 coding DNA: TGTGCCAGCGGACAGGGACAGGGGGATACGCAGTATTTT.

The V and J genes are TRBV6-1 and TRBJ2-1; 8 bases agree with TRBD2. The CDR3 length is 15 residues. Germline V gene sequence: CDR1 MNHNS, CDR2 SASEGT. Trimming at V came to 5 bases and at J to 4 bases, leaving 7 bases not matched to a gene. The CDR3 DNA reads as TGTGCCAGCAGTAAAAGGAGCGGGGGATACAATGAGCAGTTCTTC. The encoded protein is CASSKRSGGYNEQFF.